This TCR beta chain emerged from a study of cytomegalovirus exposure and HLA in healthy donors. Study overall: The same platform used for the approximately 670 first-cohort repertoires was also used for the 100 to 150 validation repertoires, as a later analysis reported.

Study findings and constraints: Among TCR sequences, most were rare, though some public TCRs appeared in many donors. A list of about 180 TCR beta chains associated with cytomegalovirus was given.

To note about this clone: Its antigen is not known.

Profiling relied on immunoSEQ multiplex PCR, and the TCRdb table lists in-frame clones only, not all of them. Of roughly 80,000 clones listed, approximately 93% are singletons. CDR1 is MDHEN and CDR2 is SYDVKM in the germline V gene. V shed 3 bases, J shed 2 bases, and the junction held 7 bases outside the gene matches. The CDR3 covers 15 residues. The donors were in the approximately 120-subject validation cohort, distinct from the roughly 700-subject first cohort. This TCR came from a young woman in good health and CMV-seronegative. The sequenced sample was PBMCs. The chain recombines TRBV28 with TRBJ2-7; 7 bases line up with TRBD2. In DNA, the CDR3 is TGTGCCAGCAGTTTCCCAAGCGGGAAGGCCTACGAGCAGTACTTC. It yields the protein CASSFPSGKAYEQYF.